This is a list of T cell receptor beta chains from one sample in a study of T cells in Graves' hyperthyroidism and ophthalmopathy. Each CDR3 protein is one row after TCRdb ran MiXCR on the multiplex PCR reads. The sample consists of approximately 95,000 distinct CDR3 sequences, 35% to 45% of them appearing once. Material: peripheral blood or thyroid tissue (not recorded which). These receptors were taken from a woman in her 30s with Graves' hyperthyroidism. The CDR3 runs from the conserved cysteine through the conserved F or W. Each record gives: J gene, V gene, D gene, clone size, CDR3 protein, CDR3 DNA. A D gene is named only where the DNA matches it firmly. Only some rows state a clone size, as once, few, many or a class for expanded clones.

TRBJ2-7,TRBV7-2,-,many,CASSLESSYEQYF,TGTGCCAGCAGCTTAGAGAGCTCCTACGAGCAGTACTTC
TRBJ1-1,TRBV10-1,TRBD1,many,CASSENRGSEAFF,TGCGCCAGCAGTGAGAACAGGGGGTCTGAAGCTTTCTTT
TRBJ1-4,TRBV5-1,-,many,CASSLGPPTNEKLFF,TGCGCCAGCAGCTTGGGCCCGCCAACTAATGAAAAACTGTTTTTT
TRBJ1-4,TRBV7-9,TRBD1,-,CASSPGQGNEKLSF,TGTGCCAGCAGCCCTGGACAGGGTAACGAAAAACTGTCTTTT
TRBJ2-5,TRBV28,-,many,CASSFFVRETQYF,TGTGCCAGCAGTTTTTTCGTGCGGGAGACCCAGTACTTC
TRBJ1-3,TRBV12-3/TRBV12-4,-,many,CASSLGRPSGNTIYF,TGTGCCAGCAGTTTAGGACGGCCCTCTGGAAACACCATATATTTT
TRBJ1-2,TRBV30,-,-,CAWSVTVNYGYTF,TGTGCCTGGAGTGTAACAGTGAACTATGGCTACACCTTC
TRBJ1-6,TRBV28,TRBD1,-,CASMGTVDDSPLHF,TGTGCCAGCATGGGGACAGTAGACGATTCACCCCTCCACTTT
TRBJ2-3,TRBV9,-,many,CASSVSPTDTQYF,TGTGCCAGCAGCGTTAGCCCCACAGATACGCAGTATTTT
TRBJ1-2,TRBV15,-,-,CATSSEGQGYGYTF,TGTGCCACCAGCAGTGAGGGGCAGGGCTATGGCTACACCTTC
TRBJ1-2,TRBV27,TRBD1,many,CASSWGQGYGYTF,TGTGCCAGCAGTTGGGGACAGGGATATGGCTACACCTTC
TRBJ2-5,TRBV7-9,-,-,CASSLDAEKLFFGSGTQYF,-
TRBJ2-2,TRBV7-9,-,many,CASSLGADTGELFF,TGTGCCAGCAGTTTAGGGGCGGACACCGGGGAGCTGTTTTTT
TRBJ2-7,TRBV9,-,many,CASSVGTGVGYEQYF,TGTGCCAGCAGCGTAGGTACGGGTGTGGGTTACGAGCAGTACTTC
TRBJ2-7,TRBV7-6,-,-,CASSHGQRSYEQYF,TGTGCCAGCAGCCACGGACAGCGCTCCTACGAGCAGTACTTC
TRBJ1-2,TRBV18,-,few,CASSGDGDGYTF,TGTGCCAGCTCGGGGGACGGAGATGGCTACACCTTC
TRBJ2-3,TRBV20-1,TRBD1,many,CSARVTGGTDTQYF,TGCAGTGCTAGAGTTACAGGGGGCACAGATACGCAGTATTTT
TRBJ2-7,TRBV7-9,TRBD1,many,CASSSQTGDDYEQYF,TGTGCCAGCAGCTCACAAACAGGGGACGACTACGAGCAGTACTTC
TRBJ1-5,TRBV2,-,many,CASSEAPGSSNQPQHF,TGTGCCAGCAGTGAAGCGCCGGGCAGTAGCAATCAGCCCCAGCATTTT
TRBJ2-3,TRBV5-1,-,-,CASSLASGPDTQYF,TGCGCCAGCAGCTTAGCCAGCGGCCCCGATACGCAGTATTTT
TRBJ1-6,TRBV20-1,-,-,CSAREGIRSPLHF,TGCAGTGCTAGAGAGGGGATCCGTTCACCCCTCCACTTT
TRBJ1-1,TRBV24-1,TRBD1,many,CATVGGQGLGEAFF,TGTGCCACTGTGGGGGGACAGGGGCTGGGAGAAGCTTTCTTT